This passage covers 4 T cell receptor beta chains from one sample sequenced in a study of radiation and T cells in renal cell carcinoma. Documented time point: baseline pretreatment blood. Described treatment: 15 Gy SBRT to primary tumor, nephrectomy 4 weeks later. Using immunoSEQ multiplex PCR, the repertoire was profiled, and TCRdb retains in-frame clones only, with some absent. Of about 140,000 clones in the sample, less than 90% are singletons; the top ten hold around a quarter. The sequencing used blood, collected from a patient whose treatment included radiotherapy and nephrectomy. The source of these receptors is a woman in her 50s with renal cell carcinoma.

V usage is TRBV6-1 and J usage is TRBJ2-7; maybe TRBD1 (6 bases). The CDR3 sequence is 11 residues long. Per the germline V gene, CDR1 is MNHNS and CDR2 is SASEGT. V was pared by 5 bases and J by 7 bases, with 9 bases between. The CDR3 region is CASSWTVEQYF. The CDR3 DNA follows: TGTGCCAGCAGTTGGACAGTGGAGCAGTACTTC.

CDR3 sequence: CASSEGSGRVSYNEQFF. The CDR3 DNA follows: TGTGCCAGCAGTGAGGGGTCCGGACGGGTGTCCTACAATGAGCAGTTCTTC. This chain links TRBV25-1 with TRBJ2-1; D gene unclear. V lost 3 bases, J lost 1 base, and 16 bases lay in between. Germline V gene lookup returns CDR1 MGHDK and CDR2 SYGVNS. The CDR3 extends over 17 amino acids.

This clone appeared a few times. The V and J genes are TRBV10-3 and TRBJ1-1; D is unclear. With 2 bases removed from V and 3 bases from J, the gap between germline ends came to 4 bases. CDR1 is ENHRY and CDR2 is SYGVKD in the germline V gene. The CDR3 is 12 residues long. CDR3 in DNA: TGTGCCATCAGTGAGGTGGACACTGAAGCTTTCTTT. This codes for CAISEVDTEAFF.

This chain uses TRBV30 with TRBJ1-1, with TRBD1 matching 7 bases. This CDR3 contains 15 residues. CDR1 is GTSNPN and CDR2 is SVGIG in the germline V gene (reference sequence). Trimming cost V 5 bases and J 4 bases; bases outside gene matches: 13. CDR3 region: CAWQLPGTVGTEAFF. In nucleotides, the CDR3 is TGTGCCTGGCAGCTCCCCGGGACAGTGGGCACTGAAGCTTTCTTT.